This TCR beta chain originates from a study of shared clonotypes between healthy human individuals. Some clones are missing from TCRdb's copy, which holds only in-frame ones; the method was immunoSEQ multiplex PCR. Of 2.3 million or so clones listed, more than 80% were seen once; the top ten hold around 0.4%. V was pared by 4 bases and J by 6 bases, with 16 bases between. CDR1 and CDR2 (germline): SGHTA, FQGNSA. CDR3 length: 14 amino acids. The sequence derives from a young man in good health. Some clones in this sample may be carry-over from other donors' samples. The chain carries TRBV7-2 and TRBJ2-7; no clear D. The sample comprised naive CD4+ T cells from PBMCs. Described subset: CD45RA+ positively selected. CDR3 nucleotides: TGTGCCAGCAGCTCTCATGACACCAAGGTCGAGCAGTACTTC. It specifies CASSSHDTKVEQYF.